One and the same sample provided the 25 T cell receptor beta chains below, sequenced in a study of blood T cell repertoires in COVID-19. Sequencing was performed with immunoSEQ multiplex PCR; in TCRdb, only in-frame clones are kept and a portion is missing. In the table there are about 200,000 clones, around three quarters of which are singletons. The sample taken for sequencing was peripheral blood. The receptors were sampled from a woman between 70 and 85 years old with acute or convalescent COVID-19.

V usage is TRBV3-1 (or the pseudogene TRBV3-2) and J usage is TRBJ1-5; D gene ambiguous. CDR1 and CDR2 (germline): LGHDT, YNNKEL (reference sequence). The CDR3 covers 14 residues. V lost 4 bases and J 0 bases, leaving 7 bases between the germline ends. CDR3: CASSPVYSNQPQHF. Written as DNA, the CDR3 is TGTGCCAGCAGCCCCGTCTATAGCAATCAGCCCCAGCATTTT.

The chain recombines TRBV19 with TRBJ2-1; tentative D call: TRBD2 (6 bases). CDR1 and CDR2 from the germline V gene are LNHDA and SQIVND (reference sequence). This CDR3 spans 15 amino acids. The V gene lost 5 bases and the J gene lost 3 bases, with 14 bases spanning the gap. CDR3 nucleotides: TGTGCCAGTAGTCCCCGGCGGGATTACTACAATGAGCAGTTCTTC. It yields the protein CASSPRRDYYNEQFF. Supplemented by reference TRBV19 and TRBJ2-1, the full variable domain reads DGGITQSPKYLFRKEGQNVTLSCEQNLNHDAMYWYRQDPGQGLRLIYYSQIVNDFQKGDIAEGYSVSREKKESFPLTVTSAQKNPTAFYLCASSPRRDYYNEQFFGPGTRLTVL.

This clone was seen a single time. The V gene is TRBV25-1, the J gene TRBJ2-7; TRBD1 matches 7 bases. The CDR3 consists of 15 residues. The germline gives CDR1 MGHDK, CDR2 SYGVNS. Trimming at V came to 6 bases and at J to 3 bases, leaving 11 bases not matched to a gene. The CDR3 here is CASSGPGTAYYEQYF. The CDR3 nucleotides read TGTGCCAGCAGCGGCCCCGGGACAGCTTACTACGAGCAGTACTTC.

J is TRBJ1-1 and V is TRBV9; 10 nucleotides agree with TRBD1. V dropped 4 bases and J dropped 4; count of bases not matched to a gene: 7. Germline V gene sequence: CDR1 SGDLS, CDR2 YYNGEE. The CDR3 contains 15 residues. The CDR3 protein is CASSPRDRGGTEAFF. CDR3 DNA: TGTGCCAGCAGCCCCCGGGACAGGGGCGGCACTGAAGCTTTCTTT.

V is TRBV7-2 and J is TRBJ2-3, with D unresolved. Germline loops: CDR1 SGHTA, CDR2 FQGNSA. Trimming shortened V by 5 bases and J by 4 bases, and 7 bases separated the two germline ends. The CDR3 runs 12 residues. The CDR3 is CASSLFSDTQYF. In DNA, the CDR3 is TGTGCCAGCAGCCTTTTTTCAGATACGCAGTATTTT.

The chain carries TRBV5-1 and TRBJ1-2; D is perhaps TRBD1 (5 bases). Between the trimmed V and J ends, which lost 4 bases and 5 bases, there was a span of 15 bases. Looked up from germline, CDR1 is SGHRS and CDR2 is YFSETQ. The CDR3 consists of 14 residues. The CDR3: CASSQLVGGYGYTF. Written as DNA, the CDR3 is TGCGCCAGCAGCCAACTTGTGGGGGGGTATGGCTACACCTTC.

This rearrangement joins TRBV5-1 to TRBJ2-7; 11 bases match TRBD2. The CDR3 has 16 amino acids. V shed 4 bases and J 2 bases; nucleotides not matched to a gene: 8. CDR1 SGHRS and CDR2 YFSETQ come from the germline V gene. CDR3 protein: CASSITGTSGPYEQYF. CDR3 nucleotides: TGCGCCAGCAGCATCACCGGGACTAGCGGACCCTACGAGCAGTACTTC.

The table lists this clone with a count of one. V gene TRBV30 combines with J gene TRBJ2-5, with TRBD2 matching 7 bases. V lost 0 bases and J lost 5; bases outside the gene matches: 18. CDR1 is GTSNPN and CDR2 is SVGIG in the germline V gene (reference sequence). The CDR3 is made up of 18 amino acids. The CDR3 DNA reads as TGTGCCTGGAGTGTACCGAAAACTAGCGTTAAACCCTGGGAGACCCAGTACTTC. It translates to CAWSVPKTSVKPWETQYF.

The chain has TRBV30 and TRBJ2-1; D is unresolved. V was shortened by 2 bases and J by 4 bases, with 12 bases between the two germline ends. The CDR3 spans 14 residues. The germline CDR1 and CDR2 sequences are GTSNPN and SVGIG (reference sequence). The DNA for the CDR3 is TGTGCCTGGAGTCTTCCAGACTTTTACAATGAGCAGTTCTTC. This gives the protein CAWSLPDFYNEQFF.

The genes are TRBV5-4 and TRBJ2-1, with TRBD2 identical over 12 bases. The CDR3 length is 18 residues. Trimming took 3 bases from V and 0 from J; bases not matched to a gene: 7. Germline V CDR1 and CDR2: SGHNT, YYREEE (reference sequence). DNA of the CDR3: TGTGCCAGCAGCTCCCCGACTAGCGGGAGCCGCTCCTACAATGAGCAGTTCTTC. Protein product: CASSSPTSGSRSYNEQFF.

J is TRBJ2-2 and V is TRBV2; D is perhaps TRBD1 (6 bases). This CDR3 region has 16 residues. Trimming removed 5 bases at V and 4 bases at J, with 17 bases between. The V gene's germline CDR1 is SNHLY and CDR2 FYNNEI. The CDR3 region is CASSSPTGLSTGELFF. CDR3 bases: TGTGCCAGCAGTAGCCCCACAGGGTTGAGCACCGGGGAGCTGTTTTTT.

This chain joins TRBV6-1 and TRBJ2-7; no firm D call. Between the trimmed V and J ends, which lost 2 bases and 7 bases, there was a span of 6 bases. Germline CDR1 reads MNHNS; CDR2 reads SASEGT. This CDR3 has 11 residues. The CDR3 nucleotides read TGTGCCAGCAGTGAACTGGAGGAGCAGTACTTC. It encodes CASSELEEQYF.

V usage is TRBV19 and J usage is TRBJ2-7, with D possibly being TRBD1 (6 bases). Per germline, CDR1 LNHDA and CDR2 SQIVND (reference sequence). Trimming shortened V by 5 bases and J by 5 bases, and 25 bases separated the two germline ends. This CDR3 has 17 residues. As DNA, the CDR3 is TGTGCCAGTAGTCGACAATCGTTCGGGACAAAGAACAACGAGCAGTACTTC. This codes for CASSRQSFGTKNNEQYF.

The chain uses TRBV5-1 and TRBJ1-2, with D tentatively TRBD1 (5 bases). V was shortened by 0 bases and J by 5 bases, with 11 bases between the two germline ends. The CDR3 loop spans 14 amino acids. Germline V gene lookup returns CDR1 SGHRS and CDR2 YFSETQ. CDR3 sequence reads: CASSLGQGLYGYTF. The CDR3 DNA is TGCGCCAGCAGCTTGGGTCAGGGCTTGTATGGCTACACCTTC.

The DNA for the CDR3 is TGTGCCAGCAGCTTGATACTAGCGGCCAGCAATGAGCAGTTCTTC. Translated, it gives CASSLILAASNEQFF. The chain is built from TRBV11-2 and TRBJ2-1; 8 positions agree with TRBD2. Unmatched junction bases numbered 7, after V lost 3 bases and J lost 6 bases. Germline-derived CDR1 and CDR2 are SGHAT and FQNNGV. The CDR3 covers 15 residues.

The chain links TRBV29-1 to TRBJ2-3; 9 positions match TRBD1. J lost 3 bases, V lost 4 bases, and 5 bases had no gene match. Germline V lookup: CDR1 SQVTM, CDR2 ANQGSEA. The CDR3 has 14 residues. The CDR3 protein is CSVGDRAVTDTQYF. CDR3 in DNA: TGCAGCGTTGGGGACAGGGCGGTGACAGATACGCAGTATTTT.

The chain recombines TRBV7-2 with TRBJ1-1; the D is unclear. The CDR3 covers 14 residues. Trimming cost V 2 bases and J 4 bases, with 11 bases left between them. Germline V gives CDR1 SGHTA, CDR2 FQGNSA. DNA of the CDR3: TGTGCCAGCAGCTTAAAACTAGGGAGCACTGAAGCTTTCTTT. Translation gives CASSLKLGSTEAFF.

This clone came up once. The chain couples TRBV29-1 to TRBJ2-2, with 9 positions matching TRBD2. CDR1 SQVTM and CDR2 ANQGSEA come from the germline V gene. With 6 bases clipped from V and 1 base from J, the junction kept 9 bases outside the gene matches. The CDR3 extends over 16 amino acids. CDR3 coding DNA: TGCAGCGTCGCTATTCCTAGCGGGAAGAACACCGGGGAGCTGTTTTTT. Translated: CSVAIPSGKNTGELFF.

The chain couples TRBV29-1 to TRBJ2-1; 10 bases are shared with TRBD2. This CDR3 has 14 residues. The V gene's germline CDR1 is SQVTM and CDR2 ANQGSEA. Trimming took 7 bases from V and 3 from J; bases not matched to a gene: 6. The CDR3 sequence: CSAGGLAIYNEQFF. In DNA, the CDR3 is TGCAGCGCCGGGGGACTAGCGATCTACAATGAGCAGTTCTTC.

The genes are TRBV25-1 and TRBJ2-7; TRBD2 might be the D (5 bases). V was cut by 4 bases and J by 2 bases, with 9 bases left in between. This CDR3 has 13 amino acids. In germline, CDR1 is MGHDK, CDR2 SYGVNS. Here the CDR3 DNA reads TGTGCCAGCAGTGTCACCGGGACCTACGAGCAGTACTTC. This codes for CASSVTGTYEQYF.

The chain couples TRBV7-9 to TRBJ2-4, with TRBD2 matching 9 bases. This CDR3 is built from 18 residues. The germline V gene encodes CDR1 SEHNR and CDR2 FQNEAQ (reference sequence). V was pared by 0 bases and J by 7 bases, with 13 bases of the junction left unmatched. The DNA for the CDR3 is TGTGCCAGCAGCTTAGCAAGAGCGGGAGCGGGAGGTCGGAACATTCAGTACTTC. Residues: CASSLARAGAGGRNIQYF.

This chain connects TRBV9 to TRBJ2-7; 7 positions agree with TRBD1. Germline loops: CDR1 SGDLS, CDR2 YYNGEE. Germline trimming cut 4 bases from V and 4 bases from J; bases unmatched to any gene: 8. The CDR3 is made up of 14 amino acids. This chain's CDR3 is CASSPRQGMYEQYF. Here the CDR3 DNA reads TGTGCCAGCAGCCCGAGACAGGGAATGTACGAGCAGTACTTC.

The gene calls are TRBV9 and TRBJ1-5; D may be TRBD1 (6 bases). Germline V gene data show CDR1 as SGDLS and CDR2 as YYNGEE. The CDR3 contains 14 residues. V lost 3 bases to trimming and J lost 0 bases, with 7 bases between them. CDR3 in amino acids: CASSDRDSNQPQHF. The CDR3 region has the DNA TGTGCCAGCAGCGACAGGGATAGCAATCAGCCCCAGCATTTT.

The rearrangement links TRBV7-9 to TRBJ2-7, with a tentative D call TRBD2 (5 bases). Germline V lookup: CDR1 SEHNR, CDR2 FQNEAQ (reference sequence). V was trimmed by 0 bases and J by 6 bases, leaving 12 bases between them. The CDR3 covers 14 residues. CDR3 bases: TGTGCCAGCAGCTTAGCGTACGGGATCCGCGAGCAGTACTTC. The encoded protein is CASSLAYGIREQYF.

The chain uses TRBV14 and TRBJ2-1, with D possibly matching TRBD2 (6 bases). This CDR3 has 16 amino acids. Germline V gene data show CDR1 as SGHDN and CDR2 as FVKESK. Trimming shortened V by 4 bases and J by 3 bases, and 16 bases separated the two germline ends. The CDR3 is CASSPLTAGLYNEQFF. CDR3 sequence (DNA): TGTGCCAGCAGCCCCCTGACAGCGGGTCTCTACAATGAGCAGTTCTTC.